A selection of T cell receptor beta chains follows, all from one sample in a study of cytomegalovirus exposure and HLA in healthy donors. Profiled with immunoSEQ multiplex PCR; TCRdb holds only in-frame clones, not every one. Counted here are more than 150,000 clones, 77% occurring once; the ten biggest clones make up 1.4%. Material: PBMCs. Receptor source: a man aged 18 to 30 in good health and CMV-seronegative. Both conserved end residues are part of each CDR3. A D gene is named only where the DNA matches it firmly. Clone size is stated in some rows and not others, as once, few, many or a class when expanded.

>-|13|TRBJ1-2|TRBV6-4|-
CASSAQTGYGYTF
TGTGCCAGCAGCGCCCAGACAGGATATGGCTACACCTTC
>TRBD1|16|TRBJ2-7|TRBV27|-
CASSAKTGVGTYEQYF
TGTGCCAGCAGTGCCAAGACAGGGGTAGGAACCTACGAGCAGTACTTC
>-|13|TRBJ1-5|TRBV30|few
CASTTGPKGPQHF
TGTGCCTCGACGACAGGACCAAAGGGACCCCAGCATTTT
>-|14|TRBJ2-7|TRBV6-4|-
CASSVGWGSQGQYF
TGTGCCAGCAGTGTCGGTTGGGGATCTCAGGGGCAGTACTTC
>TRBD1|14|TRBJ1-1|TRBV9|-
CASSSQTGDTEAFF
TGTGCCAGCAGCTCCCAGACAGGGGACACTGAAGCTTTCTTT
>TRBD2|14|TRBJ2-1|TRBV5-1|-
CASTASGSVDEQFF
TGCGCCAGCACCGCTAGCGGGAGTGTAGATGAGCAGTTCTTC
>TRBD2|15|TRBJ2-5|TRBV5-8|-
CASTRPIRGGETQYF
TGTGCCAGCACCCGTCCAATTCGGGGGGGAGAGACCCAGTACTTC
>TRBD2|13|TRBJ2-1|TRBV2|-
CASSSGIRNEQFF
TGTGCCAGCAGTAGCGGGATTAGAAATGAGCAGTTCTTC
>TRBD2|18|TRBJ2-3|TRBV4-3|once
CASSQGTSGALFTDTQYF
TGCGCCAGCAGCCAAGGGACTAGCGGGGCGTTATTCACAGATACGCAGTATTTT
>-|13|TRBJ2-7|TRBV5-6|-
CASSLASHYEQYF
TGTGCCAGCAGCTTGGCCAGTCACTACGAGCAGTACTTC
>-|13|TRBJ1-2|TRBV2|-
CASSNSPNYGYTF
TGTGCCAGCTCTAACTCGCCTAACTATGGCTACACCTTC
>TRBD2|15|TRBJ2-1|TRBV28|-
CAGGGPAGDYNEQFF
TGTGCCGGGGGGGGGCCAGCGGGAGACTACAATGAGCAGTTCTTC
>TRBD1|14|TRBJ1-1|TRBV7-2|-
CASSLGGGGGEAFF
TGTGCCAGCAGCTTAGGAGGAGGGGGCGGTGAAGCTTTCTTT
>-|13|TRBJ1-2|TRBV19|-
CASSIVPSFGYTF
TGTGCCAGTAGTATAGTCCCTTCGTTTGGCTACACCTTC
>TRBD1|15|TRBJ2-5|TRBV4-3|-
CASSQDGDRDETQYF
TGCGCCAGCAGCCAAGATGGGGACAGGGATGAGACCCAGTACTTC
>-|18|TRBJ1-1|TRBV9|-
CASSPGRGRSPLNTEAFF
TGTGCCAGCAGCCCCGGCAGGGGAAGAAGTCCCCTGAACACTGAAGCTTTCTTT
>-|13|TRBJ1-5|TRBV6-1|-
CASSEQNNQPQHF
TGTGCCAGCAGTGAACAGAACAATCAGCCCCAGCATTTT
>-|17|TRBJ1-1|TRBV23-1|once
CASSRHPRYSASTEAFF
TGCGCCAGCAGTCGCCACCCCCGGTACAGTGCGTCCACTGAAGCTTTCTTT
>TRBD1|19|TRBJ1-1|TRBV30|-
CAWAPGTGTQIRLNTEAFF
TGTGCCTGGGCCCCCGGGACAGGGACACAAATCCGCCTGAACACTGAAGCTTTCTTT
>-|17|TRBJ1-3|TRBV5-1|-
CASSLAAQASSGNTIYF
TGCGCCAGCAGCTTGGCTGCTCAGGCCAGCTCTGGAAACACCATATATTTT
>TRBD2|16|TRBJ2-3|TRBV9|-
CASSPSGGAGTDTQYF
TGTGCCAGCAGTCCTAGCGGGGGGGCCGGGACAGATACGCAGTATTTT
>-|19|TRBJ2-7|TRBV21-1|-
CASSKDGLAGDLASDEQYF
TGTGCCAGCAGCAAAGACGGACTAGCGGGAGACTTGGCCTCGGACGAGCAGTACTTC
>-|15|TRBJ2-7|TRBV7-2|-
CASSAMPGTNYEQYF
TGTGCCAGCAGCGCAATGCCCGGGACAAACTACGAGCAGTACTTC
>-|12|TRBJ1-1|TRBV11-2|once
CASCRGDTEAFF
TGTGCCAGCTGCCGGGGGGACACTGAAGCTTTCTTT
>-|11|TRBJ2-1|TRBV27|once
CASIHFNEQFF
TGTGCCAGCATTCACTTTAATGAGCAGTTCTTC
>-|16|TRBJ2-3|TRBV19|-
CASSPVRGASTDTQYF
TGTGCCAGTAGCCCGGTTCGGGGAGCGAGCACAGATACGCAGTATTTT
>-|14|TRBJ2-7|TRBV30|-
CAWRELSSSYEQYF
TGTGCCTGGAGGGAACTATCGAGCTCCTACGAGCAGTACTTC
>TRBD1|16|TRBJ2-7|TRBV14|-
CASSQDKRTGLYEQYF
TGTGCCAGCAGCCAAGATAAACGGACAGGGCTCTACGAGCAGTACTTC
>TRBD1|16|TRBJ1-2|TRBV10-3|-
CATRNHRQGLNYGYTF
TGTGCCACCAGAAACCACCGACAGGGACTTAACTATGGCTACACCTTC
>-|15|TRBJ2-4|TRBV12-5|-
CASGRPSRGKNIQYF
TGTGCTAGTGGCCGCCCATCGCGGGGCAAAAACATTCAGTACTTC
>-|12|TRBJ2-1|TRBV11-3|-
CASSLNNREQFF
TGTGCCAGCAGCTTAAACAACAGAGAGCAGTTCTTC
>-|10|TRBJ1-1|TRBV4-1|once
CASSPSRAFF
TGCGCCAGCAGCCCTAGCAGAGCTTTCTTT
>-|15|TRBJ2-5|TRBV7-2|-
CASSLVAGPQETQYF
TGTGCCAGCAGCTTAGTGGCGGGGCCTCAAGAGACCCAGTACTTC
>-|15|TRBJ2-5|TRBV6-5|-
CASSYRGGPGETQYF
TGTGCCAGCAGTTACAGAGGAGGGCCTGGGGAGACCCAGTACTTC
>TRBD2|16|TRBJ2-5|TRBV28|-
CASSLRLAEAQETQYF
TGTGCCAGCAGTCTCAGACTAGCGGAGGCTCAAGAGACCCAGTACTTC
>-|11|TRBJ2-1|TRBV20-1|-
CRLGEGNEQFF
TGCAGGTTGGGCGAGGGAAATGAGCAGTTCTTC
>TRBD1|15|TRBJ1-1|TRBV2|-
CASRRQGWANTEAFF
TGTGCCAGCAGAAGACAGGGCTGGGCGAACACTGAAGCTTTCTTT
>-|13|TRBJ2-5|TRBV7-8|-
CASSFGGRGTQYF
TGTGCCAGCAGCTTCGGGGGGCGCGGGACCCAGTACTTC
>-|14|TRBJ1-1|TRBV7-8|-
CASSLTGEGLQAFF
TGTGCCAGCAGCTTAACGGGGGAGGGCCTTCAAGCTTTCTTT
>-|13|TRBJ2-5|TRBV29-1|-
CSVERHLQETQYF
TGCAGCGTTGAGAGGCACCTCCAAGAGACCCAGTACTTC
>-|15|TRBJ1-2|TRBV7-2|-
CASSLAATGSGGYTF
TGTGCCAGCAGCTTAGCGGCAACAGGGTCGGGCGGCTACACCTTC
>TRBD1|14|TRBJ2-3|TRBV27|-
CASSYRGMSDTQYF
TGTGCCAGCAGTTACAGGGGTATGTCAGATACGCAGTATTTT
>TRBD2|18|TRBJ2-3|TRBV28|-
CASSSTTVAGRYTDTQYF
TGTGCCAGCAGTTCCACCACTGTAGCGGGGCGGTACACAGATACGCAGTATTTT
>TRBD1|14|TRBJ2-7|TRBV6-6|few
CASKQGASSYEQYF
TGTGCCAGCAAACAGGGGGCATCCTCCTACGAGCAGTACTTC
>-|12|TRBJ2-7|TRBV6-6|-
CASRWTGYEQYF
TGTGCCAGCAGGTGGACTGGCTACGAGCAGTACTTC
>TRBD2|16|TRBJ2-3|TRBV27|-
CASSLSWGTSTDTQYF
TGTGCCAGCAGTTTATCGTGGGGGACTAGTACAGATACGCAGTATTTT
>TRBD1|15|TRBJ1-2|TRBV7-9|few
CASSPDRTTNYGYTF
TGTGCCAGCAGCCCGGACAGGACCACTAACTATGGCTACACCTTC
>TRBD1|13|TRBJ2-7|TRBV25-1|-
CASRRQGAYEQYF
TGTGCCAGCAGAAGACAGGGGGCTTACGAGCAGTACTTC
>TRBD1|11|TRBJ1-2|TRBV20-1|-
CSAGTGRGYTF
TGCAGTGCCGGGACAGGGCGAGGCTACACCTTC
>TRBD1|17|TRBJ2-3|TRBV12-5|-
CASGQASDRGWTDTQYF
TGTGCTAGTGGCCAAGCATCAGACAGGGGATGGACAGATACGCAGTATTTT
>TRBD1|15|TRBJ1-2|TRBV11-2|-
CASRDLGQGARGYTF
TGTGCCAGCAGAGACCTGGGGCAGGGGGCGCGTGGCTACACCTTC
>TRBD1|15|TRBJ1-5|TRBV19|-
CASTRGGGWDQPQHF
TGTGCCAGCACCCGAGGAGGGGGCTGGGATCAGCCCCAGCATTTT
>TRBD1|13|TRBJ2-7|TRBV19|-
CASQGASTYEQYF
TGTGCCAGTCAGGGGGCGAGTACCTACGAGCAGTACTTC
>-|15|TRBJ1-2|TRBV30|-
CAWSADRDIPGGYTF
TGTGCCTGGAGTGCGGACCGGGACATCCCAGGGGGCTACACCTTC
>-|15|TRBJ1-1|TRBV18|-
CASSPLDSPNTEAFF
TGTGCCAGCTCACCACTCGACAGCCCGAACACTGAAGCTTTCTTT
>-|16|TRBJ2-5|TRBV9|-
CASSHTPQGRQETQYF
TGTGCCAGCAGTCACACTCCACAGGGCAGGCAAGAGACCCAGTACTTC
>-|13|TRBJ2-5|TRBV30|-
CAWSGGIQETQYF
TGTGCCTGGAGTGGAGGGATCCAAGAGACCCAGTACTTC
>TRBD1|14|TRBJ1-4|TRBV7-8|-
CASSLDRGNEKLFF
TGTGCCAGCAGCCTTGACAGGGGTAATGAAAAACTGTTTTTT